This T cell receptor (beta chain) comes out of a study of cytomegalovirus exposure and HLA in healthy donors. Primers: 60 Vbeta forward and 13 Jbeta reverse. Measured with immunoSEQ multiplex PCR; TCRdb has only the in-frame clones, and not every one. The repertoire holds 160,000 or so clones, with approximately 76% as singletons. The TCR comes from a man between 60 and 75 years old in good health and CMV-seronegative. The sequencing sample was made of PBMCs.

DNA for the CDR3: TGTGCCAGCAGTTCCTCGGGGAATTTGAACACTGAAGCTTTCTTT. Its protein is CASSSSGNLNTEAFF. The rearrangement uses TRBV28 and TRBJ1-1; D remains unclear. Trimming pared 4 bases from V and 0 bases from J, leaving 12 bases between. This CDR3 is 15 amino acids long. CDR1 and CDR2 from the germline V gene are MDHEN and SYDVKM.